This paragraph reports one T cell receptor beta chain. The antigen remains undetermined. Sequencing in the ViraFEST assay came after antigen-specific CD4+ T cells had been expanded with viral peptide pools, which were used to stimulate PBMC. The culture ran for approximately nine days before CD4+ T cells were isolated. V was pared by 4 bases and J by 0 bases, with 9 bases between. Looked up from germline, CDR1 is SGHTA and CDR2 is FQGNSA. This CDR3 has 14 residues. Profiling relied on immunoSEQ multiplex PCR, and the TCRdb table lists in-frame clones only, not all of them. The sample records some 79,000 clones, around 76% being singletons. The data originate from a study of vaccination effects on CD4 cells after COVID-19.

Sequenced material: CD4+ T cells from PBMCs cultured with HCoV-229E spike peptides, taken before COVID-19 vaccination. This TCR was sampled from a human donor who received a COVID-19 vaccine. The rearrangement uses TRBV7-2 and TRBJ1-1, with D possibly TRBD1 on 5 matching bases. CDR3: CASSSQALNTEAFF. As DNA, the CDR3 is TGTGCCAGCAGCTCACAGGCGCTGAACACTGAAGCTTTCTTT.